This T cell receptor (beta chain) was obtained from a study of shared clonotypes between healthy human individuals. Across the whole study: Each donor had three CD4 naive, three CD4 memory, two CD8 naive and one CD8 memory plate.

The germline V and J ends were trimmed by 3 bases and 8 bases, with 17 bases remaining between them. CDR1 and CDR2 from the germline V gene are MNHEY and SMNVEV (reference sequence). CDR3 size: 15 residues. The naive CD8 subset, CD45RO-negative cells positively selected for CCR7, excluded terminally differentiated effector memory CD45RA+ cells. This clone appeared once. Using immunoSEQ multiplex PCR, the repertoire was profiled, and TCRdb retains in-frame clones only, with some absent. In the table there are about 2,100,000 clones, under 95% of which are singletons. The clonotype was recovered from a young man in good health. Some clones in this sample may be carry-over from other donors' samples. Sequencing used naive CD8+ T cells from PBMCs. V and J are TRBV27 and TRBJ1-3; maybe TRBD1 (6 bases). The CDR3 DNA reads TGTGCCAGCAGTTTGGCCGGGGTCCCAGGGGACACCATATATTTT. Amino acids: CASSLAGVPGDTIYF.